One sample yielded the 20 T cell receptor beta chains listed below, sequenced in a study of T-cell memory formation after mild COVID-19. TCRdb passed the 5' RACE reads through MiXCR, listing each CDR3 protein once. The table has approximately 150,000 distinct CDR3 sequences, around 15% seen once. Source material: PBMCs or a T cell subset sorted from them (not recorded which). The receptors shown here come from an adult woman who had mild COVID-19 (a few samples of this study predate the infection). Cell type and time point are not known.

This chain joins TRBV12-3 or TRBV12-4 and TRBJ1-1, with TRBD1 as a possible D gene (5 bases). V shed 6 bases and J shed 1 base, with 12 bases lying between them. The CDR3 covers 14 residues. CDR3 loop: CASRLSGGNTEAFF. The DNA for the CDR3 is TGTGCCAGCAGGCTCTCGGGGGGGAACACTGAAGCTTTCTTT.

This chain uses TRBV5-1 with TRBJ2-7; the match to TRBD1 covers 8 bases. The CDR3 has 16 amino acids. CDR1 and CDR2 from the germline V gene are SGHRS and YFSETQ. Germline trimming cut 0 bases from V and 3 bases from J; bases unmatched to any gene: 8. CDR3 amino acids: CASSLGIMTGVYEQYF. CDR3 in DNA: TGCGCCAGCAGCTTGGGAATAATGACAGGGGTCTACGAGCAGTACTTC.

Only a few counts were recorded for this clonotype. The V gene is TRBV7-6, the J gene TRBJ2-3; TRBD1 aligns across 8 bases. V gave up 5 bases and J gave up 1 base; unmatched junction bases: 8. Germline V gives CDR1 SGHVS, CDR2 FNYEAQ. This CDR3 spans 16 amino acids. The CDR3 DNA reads TGTGCCAGCAGCCGCGTCCGGGGACAGGGCACAGATACGCAGTATTTT. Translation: CASSRVRGQGTDTQYF.

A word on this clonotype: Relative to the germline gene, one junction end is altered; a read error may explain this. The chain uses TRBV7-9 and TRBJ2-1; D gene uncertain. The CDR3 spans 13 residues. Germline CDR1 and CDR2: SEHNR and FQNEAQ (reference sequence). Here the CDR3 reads CASSSDVDRGWVF. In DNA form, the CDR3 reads TGTGCCAGCAGCTCCGACGTTGATCGTGGTTGGGTCTTC.

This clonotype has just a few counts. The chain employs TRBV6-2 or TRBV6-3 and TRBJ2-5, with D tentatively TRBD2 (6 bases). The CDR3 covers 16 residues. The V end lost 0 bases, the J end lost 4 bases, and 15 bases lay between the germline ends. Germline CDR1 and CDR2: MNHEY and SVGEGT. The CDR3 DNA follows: TGTGCCAGCAGTTACTCGATGGGAGCGGGTGTAGAGACCCAGTACTTC. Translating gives CASSYSMGAGVETQYF.

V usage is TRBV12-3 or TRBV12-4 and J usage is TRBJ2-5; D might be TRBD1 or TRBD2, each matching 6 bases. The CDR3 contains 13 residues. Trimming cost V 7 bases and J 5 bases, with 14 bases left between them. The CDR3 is CASTRGLDETQYF. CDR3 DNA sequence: TGTGCCAGCACCCGGGGGCTCGATGAGACCCAGTACTTC.

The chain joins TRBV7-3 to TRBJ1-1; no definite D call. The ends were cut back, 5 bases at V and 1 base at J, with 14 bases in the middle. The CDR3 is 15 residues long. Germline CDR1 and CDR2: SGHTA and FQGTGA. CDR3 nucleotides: TGTGCCAGCAGCCTTACGCCGGGCCAGAACACTGAAGCTTTCTTT. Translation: CASSLTPGQNTEAFF. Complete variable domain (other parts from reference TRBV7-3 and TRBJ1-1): GAGVSQTPSNKVTEKGKYVELRCDPISGHTALYWYRQSLGQGPEFLIYFQGTGAADDSGLPNDRFFAVRPEGSVSTLKIQRTERGDSAVYLCASSLTPGQNTEAFFGQGTRLTVV.

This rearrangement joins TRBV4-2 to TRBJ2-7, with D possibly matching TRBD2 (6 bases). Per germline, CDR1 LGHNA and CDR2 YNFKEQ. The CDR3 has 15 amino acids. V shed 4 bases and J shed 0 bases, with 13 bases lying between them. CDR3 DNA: TGTGCCAGCAGCCCACGGGACTCTAGCTCCTACGAGCAGTACTTC. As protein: CASSPRDSSSYEQYF.

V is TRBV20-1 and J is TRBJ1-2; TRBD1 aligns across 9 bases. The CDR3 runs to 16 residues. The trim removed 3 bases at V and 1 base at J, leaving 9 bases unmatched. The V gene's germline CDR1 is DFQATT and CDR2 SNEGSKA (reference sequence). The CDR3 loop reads CSARNRGQRGNYGYTF. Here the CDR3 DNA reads TGCAGTGCTAGGAACAGGGGGCAAAGGGGTAACTATGGCTACACCTTC.

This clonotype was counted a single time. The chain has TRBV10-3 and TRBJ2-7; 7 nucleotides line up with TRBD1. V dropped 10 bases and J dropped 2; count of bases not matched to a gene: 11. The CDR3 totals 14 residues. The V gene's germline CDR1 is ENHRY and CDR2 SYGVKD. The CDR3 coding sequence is TGTGCCACAGCCTGGGACAGACCGCCCTACGAGCAGTACTTC. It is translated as CATAWDRPPYEQYF.

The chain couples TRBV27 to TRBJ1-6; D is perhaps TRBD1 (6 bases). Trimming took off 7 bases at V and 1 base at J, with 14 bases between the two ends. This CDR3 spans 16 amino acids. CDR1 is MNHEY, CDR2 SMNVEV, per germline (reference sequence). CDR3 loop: CASKINRDSYNSPLHF. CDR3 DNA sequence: TGTGCCAGCAAAATTAACAGGGATTCCTATAATTCACCCCTCCACTTT.

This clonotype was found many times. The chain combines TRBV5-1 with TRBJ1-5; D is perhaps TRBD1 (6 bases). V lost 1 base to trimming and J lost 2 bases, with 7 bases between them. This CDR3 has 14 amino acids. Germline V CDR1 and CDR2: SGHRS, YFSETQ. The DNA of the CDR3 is TGCGCCAGCAGCTTGTCAGGGGGCAATCAGCCCCAGCATTTT. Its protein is CASSLSGGNQPQHF.

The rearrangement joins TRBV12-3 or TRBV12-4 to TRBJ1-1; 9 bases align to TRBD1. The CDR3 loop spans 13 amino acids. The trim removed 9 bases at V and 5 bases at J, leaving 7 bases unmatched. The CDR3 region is CARGQGSVTEAFF. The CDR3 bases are TGTGCCAGAGGACAGGGGTCGGTAACTGAAGCTTTCTTT.

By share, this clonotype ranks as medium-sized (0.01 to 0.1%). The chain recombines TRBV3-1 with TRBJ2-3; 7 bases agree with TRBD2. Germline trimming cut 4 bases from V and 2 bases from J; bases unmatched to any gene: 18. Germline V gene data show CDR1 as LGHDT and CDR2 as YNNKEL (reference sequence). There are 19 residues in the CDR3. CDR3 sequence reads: CASSRLTLAGGSPTDTQYF. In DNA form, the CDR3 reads TGTGCCAGCAGCCGTCTCACCCTAGCCGGGGGGTCGCCCACAGATACGCAGTATTTT.

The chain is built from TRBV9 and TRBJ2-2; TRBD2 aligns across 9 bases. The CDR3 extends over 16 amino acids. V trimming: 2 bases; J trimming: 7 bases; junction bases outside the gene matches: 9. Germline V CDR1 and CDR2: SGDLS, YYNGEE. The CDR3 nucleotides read TGTGCCAGCAGCGTCCCACCGGGACTAGCAAGCGGGGAGCTGTTTTTT. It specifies CASSVPPGLASGELFF.

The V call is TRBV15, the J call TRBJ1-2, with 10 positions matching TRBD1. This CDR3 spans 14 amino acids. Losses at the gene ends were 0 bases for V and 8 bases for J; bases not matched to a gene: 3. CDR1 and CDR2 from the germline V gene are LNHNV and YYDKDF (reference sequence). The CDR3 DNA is TGTGCCACCAGCAGAGAGACAGGGGGCAGAGGCTACACCTTC. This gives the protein CATSRETGGRGYTF.

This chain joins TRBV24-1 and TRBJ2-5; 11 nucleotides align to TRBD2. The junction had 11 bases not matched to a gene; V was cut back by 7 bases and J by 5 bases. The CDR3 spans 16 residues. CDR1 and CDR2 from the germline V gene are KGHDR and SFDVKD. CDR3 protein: CATSRQLTSGSETQYF. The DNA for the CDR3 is TGTGCCACCAGCCGACAACTTACTAGCGGGAGTGAGACCCAGTACTTC.

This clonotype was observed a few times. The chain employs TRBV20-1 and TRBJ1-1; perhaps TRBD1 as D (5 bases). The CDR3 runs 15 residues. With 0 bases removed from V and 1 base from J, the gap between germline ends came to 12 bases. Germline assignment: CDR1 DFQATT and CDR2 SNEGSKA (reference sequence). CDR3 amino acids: CSARELGRGNTEAFF. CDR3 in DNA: TGCAGTGCTAGAGAATTGGGACGGGGGAACACTGAAGCTTTCTTT.

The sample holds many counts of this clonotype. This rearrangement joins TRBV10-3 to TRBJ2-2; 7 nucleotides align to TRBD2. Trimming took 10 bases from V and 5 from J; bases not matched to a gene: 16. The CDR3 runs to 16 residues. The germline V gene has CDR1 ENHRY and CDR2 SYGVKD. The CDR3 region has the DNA TGTGCCACCCGACCCGCGGCGGGAGAATATACCGGGGAGCTGTTTTTT. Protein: CATRPAAGEYTGELFF.

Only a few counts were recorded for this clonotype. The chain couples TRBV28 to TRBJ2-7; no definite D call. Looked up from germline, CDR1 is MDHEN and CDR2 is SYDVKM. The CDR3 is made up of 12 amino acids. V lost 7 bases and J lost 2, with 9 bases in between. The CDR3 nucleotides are TGTGCCAGCAACGAGCAGCCCTACGAGCAGTACTTC. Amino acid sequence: CASNEQPYEQYF. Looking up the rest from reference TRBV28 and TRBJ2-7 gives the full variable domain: DVKVTQSSRYLVKRTGEKVFLECVQDMDHENMFWYRQDPGLGLRLIYFSYDVKMKEKGDIPEGYSVSREKKERFSLILESASTNQTSMYLCASNEQPYEQYFGPGTRLTVT.